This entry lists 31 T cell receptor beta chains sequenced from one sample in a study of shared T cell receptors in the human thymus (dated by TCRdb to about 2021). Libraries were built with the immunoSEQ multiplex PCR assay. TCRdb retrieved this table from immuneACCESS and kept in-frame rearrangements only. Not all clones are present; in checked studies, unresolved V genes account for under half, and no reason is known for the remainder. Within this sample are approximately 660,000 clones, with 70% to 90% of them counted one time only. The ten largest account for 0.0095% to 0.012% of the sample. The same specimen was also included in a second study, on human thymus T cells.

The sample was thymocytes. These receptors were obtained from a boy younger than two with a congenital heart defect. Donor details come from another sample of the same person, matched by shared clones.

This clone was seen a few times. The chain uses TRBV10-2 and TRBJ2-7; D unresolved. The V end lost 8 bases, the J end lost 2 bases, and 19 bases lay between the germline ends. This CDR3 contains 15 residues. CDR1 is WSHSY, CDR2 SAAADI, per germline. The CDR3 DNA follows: TGCGCCAGCTCCGAGGCAGCCAGTAAAACCTACGAGCAGTACTTC. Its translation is CASSEAASKTYEQYF.

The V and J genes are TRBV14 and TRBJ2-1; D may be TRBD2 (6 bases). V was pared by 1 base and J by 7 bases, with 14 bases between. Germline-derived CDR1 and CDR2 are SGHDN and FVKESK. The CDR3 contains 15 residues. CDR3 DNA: TGTGCCAGCAGCCAAGTTGGGGGGAACCGGAATGAGCAGTTCTTC. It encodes CASSQVGGNRNEQFF.

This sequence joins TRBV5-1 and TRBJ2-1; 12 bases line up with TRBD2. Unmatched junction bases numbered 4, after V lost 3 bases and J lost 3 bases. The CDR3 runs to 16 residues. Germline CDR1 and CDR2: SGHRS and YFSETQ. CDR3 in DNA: TGCGCCAGCAGCTACGGACTAGCGGGACTCTACAATGAGCAGTTCTTC. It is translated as CASSYGLAGLYNEQFF.

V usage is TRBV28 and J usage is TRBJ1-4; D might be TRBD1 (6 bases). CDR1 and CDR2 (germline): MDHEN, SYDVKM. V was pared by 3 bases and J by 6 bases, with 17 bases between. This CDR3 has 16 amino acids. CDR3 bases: TGTGCCAGCAGTTTTCCCCTCGGACAGCCCGATGAAAAACTGTTTTTT. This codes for CASSFPLGQPDEKLFF.

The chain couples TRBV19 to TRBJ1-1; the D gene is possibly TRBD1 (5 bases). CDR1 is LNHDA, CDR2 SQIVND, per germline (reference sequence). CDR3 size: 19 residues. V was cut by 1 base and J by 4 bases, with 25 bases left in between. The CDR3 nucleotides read TGTGCCAGTAGTATAGCTTCAAACACAGGTGAGGTGTGGAGCACTGAAGCTTTCTTT. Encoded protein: CASSIASNTGEVWSTEAFF.

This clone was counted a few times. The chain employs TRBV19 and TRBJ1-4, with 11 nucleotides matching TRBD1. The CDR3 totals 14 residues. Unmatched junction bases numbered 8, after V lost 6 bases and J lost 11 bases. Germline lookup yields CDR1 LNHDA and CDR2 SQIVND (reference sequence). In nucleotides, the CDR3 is TGTGCCAGTAGCGGACCCGGGACAGGGGGTAAACTGTTTTTT. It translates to CASSGPGTGGKLFF.

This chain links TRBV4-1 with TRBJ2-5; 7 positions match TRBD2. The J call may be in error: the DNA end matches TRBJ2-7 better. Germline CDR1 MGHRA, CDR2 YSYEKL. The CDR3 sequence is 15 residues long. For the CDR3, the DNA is TGCGCCAGCAGCCAAGAGACTAGCCTCGAGGACGAGCAGTACTTC. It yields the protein CASSQETSLEDEQYF.

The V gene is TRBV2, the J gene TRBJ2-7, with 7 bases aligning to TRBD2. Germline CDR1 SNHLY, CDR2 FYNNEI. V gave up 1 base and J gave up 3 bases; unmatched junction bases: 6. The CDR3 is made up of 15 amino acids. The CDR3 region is CASSEEASGVYEQYF. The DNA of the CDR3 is TGTGCCAGCAGTGAAGAGGCTAGCGGAGTCTACGAGCAGTACTTC.

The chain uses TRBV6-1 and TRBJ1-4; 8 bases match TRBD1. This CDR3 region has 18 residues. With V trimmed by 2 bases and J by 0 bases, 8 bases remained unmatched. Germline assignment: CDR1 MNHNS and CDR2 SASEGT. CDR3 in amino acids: CASSEPDRDVATNEKLFF. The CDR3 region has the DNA TGTGCCAGCAGTGAACCGGACAGGGATGTTGCAACTAATGAAAAACTGTTTTTT.

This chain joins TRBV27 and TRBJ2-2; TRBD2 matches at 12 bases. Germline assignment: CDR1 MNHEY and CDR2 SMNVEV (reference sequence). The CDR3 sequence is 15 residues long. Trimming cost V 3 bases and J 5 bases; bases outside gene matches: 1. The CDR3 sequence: CASSLGTSGTGELFF. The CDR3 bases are TGTGCCAGCAGTTTGGGGACTAGCGGGACCGGGGAGCTGTTTTTT.

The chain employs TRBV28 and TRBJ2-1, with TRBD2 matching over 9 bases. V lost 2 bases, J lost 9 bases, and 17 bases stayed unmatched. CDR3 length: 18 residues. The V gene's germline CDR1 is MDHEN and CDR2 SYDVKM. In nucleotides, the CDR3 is TGTGCCAGCAGTTTACCACACTACACCGGGACTAGCATCGGTGAGCAGTTCTTC. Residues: CASSLPHYTGTSIGEQFF.

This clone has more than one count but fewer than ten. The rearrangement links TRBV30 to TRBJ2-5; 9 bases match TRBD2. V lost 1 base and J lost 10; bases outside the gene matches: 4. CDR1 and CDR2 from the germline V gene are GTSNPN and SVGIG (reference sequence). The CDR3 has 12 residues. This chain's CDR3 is CAWSGTSVDQYF. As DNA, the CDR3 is TGTGCCTGGAGTGGGACTAGCGTTGACCAGTACTTC.

The CDR3 loop reads CASSPAYRVDYGYTF. DNA of the CDR3: TGTGCCAGCAGCCCGGCCTACAGGGTTGACTATGGCTACACCTTC. J is TRBJ1-2 and V is TRBV6-1, with D tentatively TRBD1 (6 bases). This CDR3 has 15 amino acids. The germline CDR1 and CDR2 sequences are MNHNS and SASEGT. V was shortened by 6 bases and J by 3 bases, with 17 bases between the two germline ends.

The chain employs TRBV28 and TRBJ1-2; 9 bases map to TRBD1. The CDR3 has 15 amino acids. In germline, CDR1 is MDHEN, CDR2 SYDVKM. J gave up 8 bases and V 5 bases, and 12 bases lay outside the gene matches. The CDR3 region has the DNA TGTGCCAGCAGTCCTGGGACAGGGATCGGGGGGGGCTACACCTTC. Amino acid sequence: CASSPGTGIGGGYTF.

CDR3 bases: TGTGCCAGCAGCCGTCGGGGGGCCCGTGGATACGAGCAGTACTTC. Translation gives CASSRRGARGYEQYF. The chain uses TRBV5-6 and TRBJ2-7; a weak D match, TRBD2 (7 bases). The ends were cut back, 4 bases at V and 4 bases at J, with 18 bases in the middle. The CDR3 length is 15 residues. Germline-derived CDR1 and CDR2 are SGHDT and YYEEEE.

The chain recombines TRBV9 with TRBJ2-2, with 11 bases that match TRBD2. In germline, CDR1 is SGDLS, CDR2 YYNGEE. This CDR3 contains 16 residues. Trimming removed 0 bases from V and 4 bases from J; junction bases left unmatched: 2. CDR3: CASSVGGTSGTGELFF. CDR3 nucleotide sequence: TGTGCCAGCAGCGTAGGGGGGACTAGCGGCACCGGGGAGCTGTTTTTT.

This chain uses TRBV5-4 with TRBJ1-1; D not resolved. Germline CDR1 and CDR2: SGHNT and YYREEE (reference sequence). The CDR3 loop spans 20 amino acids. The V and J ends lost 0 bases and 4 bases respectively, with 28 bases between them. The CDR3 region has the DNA TGTGCCAGCAGCTTGGGCGTCGGGGTTTTGCGGCGTTGGTCTAGCACTGAAGCTTTCTTT. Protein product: CASSLGVGVLRRWSSTEAFF.

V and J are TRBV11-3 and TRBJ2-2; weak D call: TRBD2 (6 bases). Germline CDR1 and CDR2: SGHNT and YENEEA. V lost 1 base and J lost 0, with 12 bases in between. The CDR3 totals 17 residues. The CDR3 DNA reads TGTGCCAGCAGCTTAGGGAGGGCACCCCCGAACACCGGGGAGCTGTTTTTT. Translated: CASSLGRAPPNTGELFF.

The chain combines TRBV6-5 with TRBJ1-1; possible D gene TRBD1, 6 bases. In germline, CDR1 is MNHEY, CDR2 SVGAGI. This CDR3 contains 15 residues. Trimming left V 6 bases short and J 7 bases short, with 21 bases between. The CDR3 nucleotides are TGTGCCAGCAGCCACCTCAGCCGGGGGGCTGATGAAGCTTTCTTT. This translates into CASSHLSRGADEAFF.

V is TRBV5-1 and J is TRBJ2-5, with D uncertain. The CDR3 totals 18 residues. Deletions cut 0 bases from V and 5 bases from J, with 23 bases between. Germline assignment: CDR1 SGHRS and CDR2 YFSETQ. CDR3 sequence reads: CASSLGSSGTAPRETQYF. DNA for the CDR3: TGCGCCAGCAGCTTGGGCTCTTCGGGTACTGCCCCTAGGGAGACCCAGTACTTC.

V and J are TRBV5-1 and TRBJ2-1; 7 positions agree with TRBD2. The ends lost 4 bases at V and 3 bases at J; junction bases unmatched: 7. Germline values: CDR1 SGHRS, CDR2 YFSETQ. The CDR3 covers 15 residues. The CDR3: CASSPGQRDYNEQFF. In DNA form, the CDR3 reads TGCGCCAGCAGCCCTGGCCAGCGGGACTACAATGAGCAGTTCTTC.

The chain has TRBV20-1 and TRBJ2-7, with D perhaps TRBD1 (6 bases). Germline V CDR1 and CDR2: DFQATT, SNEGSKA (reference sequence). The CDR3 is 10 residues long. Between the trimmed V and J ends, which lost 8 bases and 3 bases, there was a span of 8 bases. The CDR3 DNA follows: TGCAGTTCACAGGGCTACGAGCAGTACTTC. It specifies CSSQGYEQYF.

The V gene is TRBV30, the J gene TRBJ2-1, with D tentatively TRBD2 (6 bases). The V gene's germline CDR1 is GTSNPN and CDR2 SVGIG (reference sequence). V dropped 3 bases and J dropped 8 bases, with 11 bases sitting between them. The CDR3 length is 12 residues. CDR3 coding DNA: TGTGCCTGGAGGCGGGAATGGGATGAGCAGTTCTTC. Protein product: CAWRREWDEQFF. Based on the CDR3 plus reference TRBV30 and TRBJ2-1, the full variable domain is SQTIHQWPATLVQPVGSPLSLECTVEGTSNPNLYWYRQAAGRGLQLLFYSVGIGQISSEVPQNLSASRPQDRQFILSSKKLLLSDSGFYLCAWRREWDEQFFGPGTRLTVL.

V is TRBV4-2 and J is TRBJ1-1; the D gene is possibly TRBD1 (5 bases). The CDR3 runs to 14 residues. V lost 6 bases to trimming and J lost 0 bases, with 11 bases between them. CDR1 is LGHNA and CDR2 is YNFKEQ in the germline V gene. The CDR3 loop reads CASSTGNLNTEAFF. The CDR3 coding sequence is TGTGCCAGCAGTACAGGAAATTTGAACACTGAAGCTTTCTTT.

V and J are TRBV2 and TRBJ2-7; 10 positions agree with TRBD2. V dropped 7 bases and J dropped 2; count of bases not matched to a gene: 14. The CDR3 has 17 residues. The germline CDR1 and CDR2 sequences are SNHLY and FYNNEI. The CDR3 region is CASTPGLAPEVPYEQYF. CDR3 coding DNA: TGTGCCAGCACCCCGGGACTAGCGCCGGAGGTCCCCTACGAGCAGTACTTC.

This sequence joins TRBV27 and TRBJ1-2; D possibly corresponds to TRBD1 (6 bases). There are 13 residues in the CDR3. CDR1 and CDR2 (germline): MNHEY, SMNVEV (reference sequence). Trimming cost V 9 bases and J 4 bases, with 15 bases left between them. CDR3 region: CASRGGLIYGYTF. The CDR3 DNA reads TGTGCCAGTAGGGGGGGGCTCATCTATGGCTACACCTTC.

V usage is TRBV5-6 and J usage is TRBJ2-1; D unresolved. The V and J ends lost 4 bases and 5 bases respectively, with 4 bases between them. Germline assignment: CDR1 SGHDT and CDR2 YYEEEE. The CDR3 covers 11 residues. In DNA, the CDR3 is TGTGCCAGCAGCGCGAACAATGAGCAGTTCTTC. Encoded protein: CASSANNEQFF.

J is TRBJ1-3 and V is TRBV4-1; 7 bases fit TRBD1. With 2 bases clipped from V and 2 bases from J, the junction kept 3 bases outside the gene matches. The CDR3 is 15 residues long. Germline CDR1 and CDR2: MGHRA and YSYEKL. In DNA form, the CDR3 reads TGCGCCAGCAGCCAATCCGACAGGGCTGGAAACACCATATATTTT. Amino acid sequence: CASSQSDRAGNTIYF.

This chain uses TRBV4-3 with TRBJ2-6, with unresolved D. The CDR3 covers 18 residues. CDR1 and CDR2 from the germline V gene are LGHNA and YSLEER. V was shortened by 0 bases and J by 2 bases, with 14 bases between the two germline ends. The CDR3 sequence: CASSQEARSETGANVLTF. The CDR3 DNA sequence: TGCGCCAGCAGCCAAGAGGCCAGGTCCGAAACTGGGGCCAACGTCCTGACTTTC.

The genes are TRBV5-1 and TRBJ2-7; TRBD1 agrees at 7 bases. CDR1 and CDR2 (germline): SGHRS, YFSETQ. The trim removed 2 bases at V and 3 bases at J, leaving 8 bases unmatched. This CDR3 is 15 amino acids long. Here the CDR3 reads CASSLARDSFYEQYF. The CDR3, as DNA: TGCGCCAGCAGCTTAGCTCGGGACAGTTTCTACGAGCAGTACTTC.

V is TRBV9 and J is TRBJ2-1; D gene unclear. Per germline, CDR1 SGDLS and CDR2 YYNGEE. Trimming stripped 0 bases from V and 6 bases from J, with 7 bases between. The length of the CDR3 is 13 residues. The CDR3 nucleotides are TGTGCCAGCAGCGTAGACGAAGCCAATGAGCAGTTCTTC. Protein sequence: CASSVDEANEQFF.